The present T cell receptor (beta chain) was sequenced within a study of cytomegalovirus exposure and HLA in healthy donors. Trimming pared 5 bases from V and 1 base from J, leaving 11 bases between. The CDR3 sequence is 13 residues long. The germline CDR1 and CDR2 sequences are GTSNPN and SVGIG (reference sequence). The PCR had 60 Vbeta and 13 Jbeta primers. The protocol was immunoSEQ multiplex PCR, while the TCRdb copy is restricted to in-frame clones and leaves out a portion. The sample contains around 160,000 clones, roughly 79% of which appear only once. Sequencing input: PBMCs. The V gene is TRBV30, the J gene TRBJ1-1; D is undetermined. The origin of this receptor is a man younger than 35 in good health and CMV-seropositive. In DNA form, the CDR3 reads TGTGCCTGGGCGGGTGTGGGGAACACTGAAGCTTTCTTT. It specifies CAWAGVGNTEAFF.